This paragraph reports one T cell receptor (beta chain). Its antigen is currently unknown. V was pared by 5 bases and J by 11 bases, with 13 bases between. Germline CDR1 and CDR2: MGHDK and SYGVNS. The CDR3 runs to 13 residues. TCRdb's copy holds only in-frame clones and misses some; the assay was immunoSEQ multiplex PCR. This table has about 25,000 clones, about 70% appearing once. Time point meaning: cycle 4 day 1 (C4D1), after 5 to 7 weeks of nivolumab. Autologous stem cell transplantation was followed by relapse in every patient, and brentuximab vedotin exposure varied. These data belong to a study of PD-1 blockade in classical Hodgkin lymphoma. The study, taken as a whole, reports: Any patient who commenced nivolumab under 1 year after ASCT was excluded. Newly diagnosed and completely responding patients shared comparable baseline diversity.

Sequencing used peripheral blood mononuclear cells (PBMCs), obtained before the fourth cycle of nivolumab. The clonotype originates from a human donor with classical Hodgkin lymphoma. The chain links TRBV25-1 to TRBJ1-6; possibly TRBD1 for D (6 bases). In DNA, the CDR3 is TGTGCCAGCAGTCCTCAGCAGGGGCCACCCCTCCACTTT. Protein: CASSPQQGPPLHF. The entire variable domain, with the rest obtained from reference TRBV25-1 and TRBJ1-6, is as follows: EADIYQTPRYLVIGTGKKITLECSQTMGHDKMYWYQQDPGMELHLIHYSYGVNSTEKGDLSSESTVSRIRTEHFPLTLESARPSHTSQYLCASSPQQGPPLHFGNGTRLTVT.